The 18 T cell receptor beta chains below come from one sample, sequenced in a study of T cell responses to AZD1222 COVID-19 vaccine. Some clones are missing from TCRdb's copy, which holds only in-frame ones; the method was immunoSEQ multiplex PCR. Of some 88,000 clones in the sample, 92% were seen once. The specimen was peripheral blood, collected on day 0 of AZD1222 vaccination. The receptors originated from an adult in good health.

A single count supports this clone. CDR3 loop: CASSTGSQSYEQYF. DNA of the CDR3: TGTGCCAGTAGTACCGGGAGCCAGTCCTACGAGCAGTACTTC. This chain uses TRBV19 with TRBJ2-7; D possibly corresponds to TRBD2 (6 bases). This CDR3 contains 14 residues. The V gene lost 4 bases and the J gene lost 1 base, with 11 bases spanning the gap. Germline V gene lookup returns CDR1 LNHDA and CDR2 SQIVND (reference sequence). The complete variable domain, with remaining parts taken from reference TRBV19 and TRBJ2-7, reads DGGITQSPKYLFRKEGQNVTLSCEQNLNHDAMYWYRQDPGQGLRLIYYSQIVNDFQKGDIAEGYSVSREKKESFPLTVTSAQKNPTAFYLCASSTGSQSYEQYFGPGTRLTVT.

The chain links TRBV25-1 to TRBJ2-7, with 8 bases matching TRBD2. J was trimmed by 3 bases and V by 4 bases; bases with no gene match: 11. Looked up from germline, CDR1 is MGHDK and CDR2 is SYGVNS. CDR3 length: 16 amino acids. CDR3 nucleotides: TGTGCCAGCAGTGGGGGCGGGAGGAAGTTTAGCTACGAGCAGTACTTC. This translates into CASSGGGRKFSYEQYF.

The chain has TRBV12-3 or TRBV12-4 and TRBJ2-6; D gene uncertain. The CDR3 has 13 amino acids. The V end was cut by 7 bases, the J end by 0 bases, with 4 bases between. CDR3 in DNA: TGTGCCAGCACAGCCTCTGGGGCCAACGTCCTGACTTTC. Protein product: CASTASGANVLTF.

The chain couples TRBV5-1 to TRBJ2-7; 8 nucleotides align to TRBD1. Germline V gives CDR1 SGHRS, CDR2 YFSETQ. CDR3 size: 14 residues. J gave up 5 bases and V 4 bases, and 8 bases lay outside the gene matches. As DNA, the CDR3 is TGCGCCAGCAGCGGATTGACAGGGGCCCACGAGCAGTACTTC. This sequence encodes CASSGLTGAHEQYF.

This chain links TRBV5-8 with TRBJ1-5; D ambiguous. The CDR3 spans 13 residues. The germline V and J ends were trimmed by 1 base and 5 bases, with 7 bases remaining between them. The germline gives CDR1 SGHTS, CDR2 YDEGEE. CDR3 in DNA: TGTGCCAGCAGCTTGCACACCGATCAGCCCCAGCATTTT. It translates to CASSLHTDQPQHF.

V gene TRBV30 combines with J gene TRBJ2-3; the D gene is possibly TRBD1 (5 bases). This CDR3 spans 12 amino acids. The V gene's germline CDR1 is GTSNPN and CDR2 SVGIG (reference sequence). The V gene lost 2 bases and the J gene lost 6 bases, with 9 bases spanning the gap. For the CDR3, the DNA is TGTGCCTGGAGTAAGGGGCTCGATACGCAGTATTTT. Translated, it gives CAWSKGLDTQYF.

The chain links TRBV11-2 to TRBJ2-1, with 7 bases identical to TRBD1. Germline CDR1 and CDR2: SGHAT and FQNNGV. CDR3 length equals 14 residues. V trimming: 6 bases; J trimming: 6 bases; junction bases outside the gene matches: 8. The CDR3 nucleotides read TGTGCCAGCAGGGAGACAGGGATCGTCAATGAGCAGTTCTTC. Protein: CASRETGIVNEQFF.

This clone was seen more than once but under ten times. The V call is TRBV19, the J call TRBJ2-5; no clear D gene. Germline V gene sequence: CDR1 LNHDA, CDR2 SQIVND (reference sequence). The CDR3 runs 14 residues. The V gene lost 5 bases and the J gene lost 1 base, with 11 bases spanning the gap. The CDR3 loop is CASSSSEPQETQYF. The CDR3 nucleotides read TGTGCCAGTAGTTCCTCGGAGCCCCAAGAGACCCAGTACTTC.

The CDR3 nucleotides are TGTGCCAGCAGCTCAACAGGGGGCCGTTCACCCCTCCACTTT. Translated, it gives CASSSTGGRSPLHF. The chain uses TRBV5-8 and TRBJ1-6; 9 positions match TRBD1. In germline, CDR1 is SGHTS, CDR2 YDEGEE. V lost 3 bases, J lost 9 bases, and 4 bases stayed unmatched. This CDR3 has 14 residues.

The chain employs TRBV5-4 and TRBJ2-2; D might be TRBD2 (5 bases). CDR1 is SGHNT and CDR2 is YYREEE in the germline V gene (reference sequence). Trimming left V 1 base short and J 7 bases short, with 11 bases between. The CDR3 runs to 14 residues. In nucleotides, the CDR3 is TGTGCCAGCAGCTTGTCGGGGTTTGGCGGGGAGCTGTTTTTT. Its translation: CASSLSGFGGELFF.

The rearrangement joins TRBV28 to TRBJ2-7, with 9 bases matching TRBD2. V lost 8 bases and J lost 0; bases outside the gene matches: 8. The CDR3 consists of 15 residues. Germline V gene data show CDR1 as MDHEN and CDR2 as SYDVKM. CDR3 in DNA: TGTGCCAGCTCTAGCGGGACACGGAGCTCCTACGAGCAGTACTTC. The encoded protein is CASSSGTRSSYEQYF.

The chain combines TRBV18 with TRBJ1-2; 7 nucleotides match TRBD1. The length of the CDR3 is 14 residues. Trimming cost V 3 bases and J 5 bases; bases outside gene matches: 6. Germline CDR1 reads KGHSH; CDR2 reads LQKENI. CDR3 nucleotide sequence: TGTGCCAGCTCACCCCCGGACAGGAGTTATGGCTACACCTTC. Encoded protein: CASSPPDRSYGYTF.

This rearrangement joins TRBV28 to TRBJ2-7; D unresolved. Germline CDR1 MDHEN, CDR2 SYDVKM. CDR3 length equals 13 residues. Trimming cost V 4 bases and J 3 bases, with 10 bases left between them. CDR3 in amino acids: CASSYDTLYEQYF. Here the CDR3 DNA reads TGTGCCAGCAGTTATGACACCCTCTACGAGCAGTACTTC.

This clone was observed a single time. The chain has TRBV11-1 and TRBJ2-7, with 10 bases matching TRBD1. The CDR3 covers 16 residues. J gave up 2 bases and V 2 bases, and 6 bases lay outside the gene matches. CDR1 is SGHAT and CDR2 is FQDESV in the germline V gene (reference sequence). In DNA form, the CDR3 reads TGTGCCAGCAGCTTATTGTTTGGGACAGGGGCCTACGAGCAGTACTTC. Its protein is CASSLLFGTGAYEQYF.

V and J are TRBV4-3 and TRBJ2-2; 9 positions match TRBD1. Per germline, CDR1 LGHNA and CDR2 YSLEER. The CDR3 totals 16 residues. V lost 1 base to trimming and J lost 5 bases; unmatched junction nucleotides: 5. Here the CDR3 DNA reads TGCGCCAGCAGCCAAGGTTCCGGGACAGGGACCGGGGAGCTGTTTTTT. Protein product: CASSQGSGTGTGELFF.

CDR3 sequence reads: CASSQDLGLREFPETQYF. DNA of the CDR3: TGCGCCAGCAGCCAAGATCTTGGGTTGCGGGAGTTCCCAGAGACCCAGTACTTC. The chain combines TRBV4-3 with TRBJ2-5; 7 positions match TRBD2. Trimming removed 0 bases from V and 4 bases from J; junction bases left unmatched: 14. The CDR3 is 18 residues long. CDR1 and CDR2 (germline): LGHNA, YSLEER.

The chain carries TRBV28 and TRBJ1-2; D possibly corresponds to TRBD1 (5 bases). The length of the CDR3 is 13 residues. Trimming removed 4 bases from V and 4 bases from J, with 10 bases in between. Germline V CDR1 and CDR2: MDHEN, SYDVKM. The CDR3 loop reads CASSSGTAYGYTF. The CDR3 DNA sequence: TGTGCCAGCAGTTCCGGGACGGCCTATGGCTACACCTTC.

CDR3 region: CSGSGIGLETQYF. The CDR3 DNA reads TGCAGCGGTAGCGGGATTGGATTGGAGACCCAGTACTTC. V usage is TRBV29-1 and J usage is TRBJ2-5; the match to TRBD2 covers 8 bases. J gave up 5 bases and V 7 bases, and 9 bases lay outside the gene matches. Germline V gene sequence: CDR1 SQVTM, CDR2 ANQGSEA. The CDR3 has 13 residues.